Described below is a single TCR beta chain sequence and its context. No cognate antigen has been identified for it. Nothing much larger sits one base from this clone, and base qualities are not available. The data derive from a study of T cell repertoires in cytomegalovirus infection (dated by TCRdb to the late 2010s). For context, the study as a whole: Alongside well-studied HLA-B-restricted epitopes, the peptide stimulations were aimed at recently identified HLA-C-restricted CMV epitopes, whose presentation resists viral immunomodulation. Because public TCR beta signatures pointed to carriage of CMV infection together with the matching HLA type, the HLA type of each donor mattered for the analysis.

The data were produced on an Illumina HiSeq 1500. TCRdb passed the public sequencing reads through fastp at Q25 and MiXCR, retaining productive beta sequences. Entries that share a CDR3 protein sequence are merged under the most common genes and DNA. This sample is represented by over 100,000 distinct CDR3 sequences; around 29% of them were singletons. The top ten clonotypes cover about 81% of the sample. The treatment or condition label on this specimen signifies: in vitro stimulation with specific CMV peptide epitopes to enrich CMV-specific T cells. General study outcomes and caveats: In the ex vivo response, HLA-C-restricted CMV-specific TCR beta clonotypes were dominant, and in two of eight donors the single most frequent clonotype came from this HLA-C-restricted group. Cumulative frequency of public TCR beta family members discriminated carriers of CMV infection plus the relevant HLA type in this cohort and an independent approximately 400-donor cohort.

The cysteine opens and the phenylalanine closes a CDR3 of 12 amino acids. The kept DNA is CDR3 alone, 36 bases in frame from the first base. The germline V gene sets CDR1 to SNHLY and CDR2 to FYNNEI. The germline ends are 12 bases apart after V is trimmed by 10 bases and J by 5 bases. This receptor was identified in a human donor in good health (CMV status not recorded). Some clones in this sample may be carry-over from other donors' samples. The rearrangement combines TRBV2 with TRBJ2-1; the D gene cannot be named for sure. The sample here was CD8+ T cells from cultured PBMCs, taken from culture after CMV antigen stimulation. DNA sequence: TGTGCCATCAGGTTATTAGACAATGAGCAGTTCTTC. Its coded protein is CAIRLLDNEQFF.